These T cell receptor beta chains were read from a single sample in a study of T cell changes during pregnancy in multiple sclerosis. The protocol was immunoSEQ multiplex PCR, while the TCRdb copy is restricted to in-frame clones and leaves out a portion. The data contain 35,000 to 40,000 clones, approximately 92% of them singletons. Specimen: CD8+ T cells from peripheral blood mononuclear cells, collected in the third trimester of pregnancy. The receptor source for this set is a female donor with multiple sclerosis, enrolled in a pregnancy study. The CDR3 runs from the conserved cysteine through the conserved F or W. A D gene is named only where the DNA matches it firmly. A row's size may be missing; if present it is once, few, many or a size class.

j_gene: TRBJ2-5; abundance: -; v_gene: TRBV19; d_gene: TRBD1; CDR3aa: CASSLRDRGLGETQYF; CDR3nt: TGTGCCAGTAGTTTAAGGGACAGGGGGTTGGGGGAGACCCAGTACTTC
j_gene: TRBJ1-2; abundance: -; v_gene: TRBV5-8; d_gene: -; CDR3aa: CASSLLPLANYGYTF; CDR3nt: TGTGCCAGCAGCTTGTTACCCCTAGCTAACTATGGCTACACCTTC
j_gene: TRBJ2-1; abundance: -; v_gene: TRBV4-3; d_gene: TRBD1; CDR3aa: CASSQGTGAPYNEQFF; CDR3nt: TGCGCCAGCAGCCAAGGGACAGGGGCCCCTTACAATGAGCAGTTCTTC
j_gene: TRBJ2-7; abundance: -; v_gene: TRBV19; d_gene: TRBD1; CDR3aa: CASSMGQGAAYEQYF; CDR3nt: TGTGCCAGTAGTATGGGGCAGGGGGCTGCCTACGAGCAGTACTTC
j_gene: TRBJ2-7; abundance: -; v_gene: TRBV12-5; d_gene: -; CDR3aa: CASASPGYGSYEQYF; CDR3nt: TGTGCTAGTGCCTCACCGGGTTATGGGTCCTACGAGCAGTACTTC
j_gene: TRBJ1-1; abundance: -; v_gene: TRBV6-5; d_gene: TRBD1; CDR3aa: CASHQGGLQTEAFF; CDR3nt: TGTGCCAGCCACCAGGGGGGTCTACAAACTGAAGCCTTCTTT
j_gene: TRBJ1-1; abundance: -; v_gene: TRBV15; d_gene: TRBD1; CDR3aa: CATSRARTGGTEAFF; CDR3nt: TGTGCCACCAGCAGAGCAAGGACAGGGGGCACTGAAGCTTTCTTT
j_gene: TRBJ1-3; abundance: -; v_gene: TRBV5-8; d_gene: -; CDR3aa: CASSLVSGEGNTIYF; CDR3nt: TGTGCCAGCAGCTTGGTTTCAGGGGAGGGAAACACCATATATTTT
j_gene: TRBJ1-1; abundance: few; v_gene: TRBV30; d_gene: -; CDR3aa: CAWSPYLGQNTEAFF; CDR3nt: TGTGCCTGGAGTCCTTACCTTGGACAGAACACTGAAGCTTTCTTT
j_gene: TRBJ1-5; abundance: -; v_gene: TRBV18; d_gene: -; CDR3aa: CASSPDGGPLQHF; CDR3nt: TGTGCCAGCTCACCCGACGGGGGACCACTCCAGCATTTT
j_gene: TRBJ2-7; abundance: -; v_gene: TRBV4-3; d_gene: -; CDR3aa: CASSQGQIYEQYF; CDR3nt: TGCGCCAGCAGCCAAGGACAGATCTACGAGCAGTACTTC
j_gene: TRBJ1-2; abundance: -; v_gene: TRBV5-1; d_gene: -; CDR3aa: CASSLEGNGYTF; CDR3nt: TGCGCCAGCAGCTTGGAGGGGAATGGCTACACCTTC
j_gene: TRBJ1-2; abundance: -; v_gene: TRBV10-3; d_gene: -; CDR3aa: CAISGTEYVWGYTF; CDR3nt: TGTGCCATCAGTGGGACAGAGTACGTCTGGGGCTACACCTTC
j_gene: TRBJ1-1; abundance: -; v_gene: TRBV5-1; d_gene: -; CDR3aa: CASHPDDMNTEAFF; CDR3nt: TGCGCCAGCCATCCTGATGACATGAACACTGAAGCTTTCTTT
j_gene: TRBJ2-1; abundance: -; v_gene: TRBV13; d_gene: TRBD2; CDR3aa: CASSRQEREYNEQFF; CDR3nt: TGTGCCAGCAGCCGCCAGGAGCGGGAGTATAATGAGCAGTTCTTC
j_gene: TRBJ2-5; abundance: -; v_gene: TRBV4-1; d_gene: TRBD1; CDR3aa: CASSGTGFEAQYF; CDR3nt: TGCGCCAGCAGCGGGACAGGGTTTGAGGCCCAGTACTTC
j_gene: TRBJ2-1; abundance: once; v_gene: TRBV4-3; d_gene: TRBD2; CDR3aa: CASSQDLYGRQNNEQFF; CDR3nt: TGCGCCAGCAGCCAAGATTTATACGGGAGGCAAAACAATGAGCAGTTCTTC
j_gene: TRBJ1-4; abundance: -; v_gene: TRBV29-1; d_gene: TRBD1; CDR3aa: CSASGGTANEKLFF; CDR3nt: TGCAGCGCCTCAGGAGGGACAGCTAATGAAAAACTGTTTTTT
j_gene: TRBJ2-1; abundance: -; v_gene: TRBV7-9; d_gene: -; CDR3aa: CASSPLKAGSYNEQFF; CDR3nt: TGTGCCAGCAGCCCTCTCAAAGCCGGCTCCTACAATGAGCAGTTCTTC
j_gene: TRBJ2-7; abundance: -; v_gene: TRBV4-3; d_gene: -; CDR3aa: CASSQLYDVSYEQYF; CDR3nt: TGCGCCAGCAGCCAGCTCTACGATGTCTCCTACGAGCAGTACTTC
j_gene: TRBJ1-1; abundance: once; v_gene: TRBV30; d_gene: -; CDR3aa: CAWATTVNTEAFF; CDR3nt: TGTGCCTGGGCGACTACAGTGAACACTGAAGCTTTCTTT
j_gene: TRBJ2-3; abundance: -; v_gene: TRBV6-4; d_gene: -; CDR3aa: CASSDTGSDTQYF; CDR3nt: TGTGCCAGCAGTGACACAGGGTCCGATACGCAGTATTTT
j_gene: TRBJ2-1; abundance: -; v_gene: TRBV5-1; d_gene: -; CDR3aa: CASSTGERVLYNEQFF; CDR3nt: TGCGCCAGCAGCACCGGTGAGCGGGTGCTCTACAATGAGCAGTTCTTC
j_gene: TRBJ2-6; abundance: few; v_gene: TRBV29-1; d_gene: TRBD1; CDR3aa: CSVSFDRDISGANVLTF; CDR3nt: TGCAGCGTAAGCTTCGACAGGGATATCTCTGGGGCCAACGTCCTGACTTTC